This T cell receptor beta chain stems from a study of blood T cell repertoires in COVID-19. The protocol was immunoSEQ multiplex PCR, while the TCRdb copy is restricted to in-frame clones and leaves out a portion. The sample lists 180,000 or so clones; 89% were seen once. Study members were between roughly 18 and 100 years old and lived in approximately 25 US regions. Grouping used clinical history reported by participants in a survey and questionnaire. Two negative PCRs, clearance, or symptom resolution were required of recovered Cohort 3 donors. Germline V gives CDR1 MDHEN, CDR2 SYDVKM. The CDR3 is 15 amino acids. The V end was cut by 5 bases, the J end by 0 bases, with 11 bases between.

The rearrangement links TRBV28 to TRBJ1-5; D call uncertain. The sequencing sample was made of PBMCs or T cells enriched from blood (not recorded which). The TCR comes from a woman aged 18-29 years who had recovered from COVID-19. CDR3 sequence: CASSIFGVSNQPQHF. DNA for the CDR3: TGTGCCAGCAGTATCTTCGGGGTTAGCAATCAGCCCCAGCATTTT.